This entry lists 2 T cell receptor beta chains sequenced from one sample in a study of OX40 agonist ivuxolimab in advanced cancers. The repertoire was sequenced with immunoSEQ multiplex PCR; TCRdb's copy has only in-frame clones and lacks some. Here the sample spans about 60,000 clones, 81% being singletons. The sequences come from CD4+ or CD8+ T cells sorted from blood, collected in a trial of the OX40 agonist ivuxolimab. These receptors originate from an adult with an advanced solid tumor such as melanoma, head and neck, liver or kidney cancer.

The V gene is TRBV5-1, the J gene TRBJ1-1; TRBD1 is a possible D gene (6 bases). This CDR3 is 13 amino acids long. The V gene lost 3 bases and the J gene lost 6 bases, with 12 bases spanning the gap. In germline, CDR1 is SGHRS, CDR2 YFSETQ. The CDR3 loop reads CASSSRQAPEAFF. For the CDR3, the DNA is TGCGCCAGCAGCTCAAGACAGGCGCCTGAAGCTTTCTTT.

The chain links TRBV6-6 to TRBJ1-2, with a weak D call TRBD1 (5 bases). Germline V gives CDR1 MNHNY, CDR2 SVGAGI (reference sequence). The CDR3 length is 14 residues. Trimming left V 7 bases short and J 4 bases short, with 16 bases between. The CDR3, as DNA: TGTGCCAGCAACCAGTTGGGGGGTGGCTATGGCTACACCTTC. This sequence encodes CASNQLGGGYGYTF.